This TCR beta chain was sequenced during a study of T cells in women clearing cervical HPV infection. As for the study in general: Blood came at first lesion visit for cases, post-clearance for controls.

V shed 3 bases and J shed 2 bases, with 8 bases lying between them. The length of the CDR3 is 14 residues. CDR1 and CDR2 from the germline V gene are KGHSH and LQKENI. With respect to this clone: Its antigen remains unidentified. The DNA ends 3 residues before the CDR3 does, and the rest of the CDR3 is filled in from the germline J gene.

TCRdb's table, derived via immunoSEQ multiplex PCR, lists solely in-frame clones and lacks some. In total, the table holds some 37,000 clones. Regarding the study as a whole: Cases carried less TRBV6-7 than controls: about 0.1% versus 0.15%.

The chain uses TRBV18 and TRBJ1-5, with D possibly TRBD1 on 5 matching bases. This TCR was recovered from a woman aged 18-69 years with a cervical HPV16 infection that either progressed to CIN3+ or cleared (not recorded which). Sequencing input: blood buffy coat. The CDR3 sequence: CASSPSGGNQPQHF. The sequenced part of the CDR3 DNA is TGTGCCAGCTCACCGTCGGGGGGCAATCAGCCC.